One T cell receptor beta chain is described in this entry. The CDR3 contains 13 residues. With V trimmed by 8 bases and J by 7 bases, 7 bases remained unmatched. The germline CDR1 and CDR2 sequences are MDHEN and SYDVKM. The assay was immunoSEQ multiplex PCR, and TCRdb's table has in-frame clones only and misses some. This sample has a few hundred thousand clones, with approximately 90% found just once. These data come from a study of blood T cell repertoires in COVID-19. This sequence joins TRBV28 and TRBJ1-2, with 10 bases lining up with TRBD1. Specimen: PBMCs or T cells enriched from blood (not recorded which). This sequence was found in a woman aged 18-29 years who had been exposed to COVID-19. The CDR3: CASGPGTGVGYTF. CDR3 nucleotides: TGTGCCAGCGGTCCCGGGACAGGGGTTGGCTACACCTTC.